Sequencing of this T cell receptor beta chain was carried out in a study of blood T cells in healthy people across ages. CDR3 length equals 13 residues. Germline CDR1 and CDR2: DFQATT and SNEGSKA (reference sequence). With 5 bases removed from V and 3 bases from J, the gap between germline ends came to 11 bases. The use of a sample-barcoded 5' primer and a J-beta primer mix characterized a second PCR of roughly 7 to 11 cycles. Through a template-switch adaptor with 12 random nucleotides, each cDNA molecule received a tag. TCRdb re-derived calls from the 5' RACE reads in MiXCR, one entry per CDR3 protein. Counted here are around 500,000 distinct CDR3 sequences, 45% to 55% occurring once; the ten biggest clones make up under 30%. Notes on this clonotype: Its antigen is currently unknown.

General observations from the study: Naive T cell percentage showed a strong correlation with TCR beta diversity.

The people who gave samples were healthy Caucasians from Russia, aged about 6 to 100. Per sample, extraction of total RNA gave at least 5.5 micrograms in every case. This receptor was identified in an elderly man in good health. The sequenced sample was blood. The chain carries TRBV20-1 and TRBJ1-5; the D is unclear. CDR3 nucleotide sequence: TGCAGTGCTCAGAGAGACCTCAATCAGCCCCAGCATTTT. As protein: CSAQRDLNQPQHF.